This T cell receptor beta chain was identified during a study of blood T cells in healthy people across ages. Study context: Researchers report that template switching captured about one barcoded beta molecule per two T cells.

Remarks on this clonotype: Its antigen is unidentified.

The use of a sample-barcoded 5' primer and a J-beta primer mix characterized a second PCR of 7 to 11 cycles. One entry per CDR3 protein, called by TCRdb with MiXCR from the 5' RACE reads. The table has more than 1.4 million distinct CDR3 sequences, around 42% seen once; the top ten hold roughly 8.2%. The J segment lost 4 bases and the V segment lost 0 bases, leaving 6 bases of the junction unmatched. The germline V gene encodes CDR1 SGHRS and CDR2 YFSETQ. This CDR3 is built from 16 residues. Findings and caveats of the study: The unsorted PBMCs prevented any conclusive comparison of naive versus antigen-experienced cells.

Sequencing was performed on blood. V and J are TRBV5-1 and TRBJ2-3; 9 positions match TRBD2. This clonotype originated in a woman under 30 in good health. CDR3 in DNA: TGCGCCAGCAGCTTGGGGGTAGCGGGGGCCCCAGATACGCAGTATTTT. The encoded protein is CASSLGVAGAPDTQYF.